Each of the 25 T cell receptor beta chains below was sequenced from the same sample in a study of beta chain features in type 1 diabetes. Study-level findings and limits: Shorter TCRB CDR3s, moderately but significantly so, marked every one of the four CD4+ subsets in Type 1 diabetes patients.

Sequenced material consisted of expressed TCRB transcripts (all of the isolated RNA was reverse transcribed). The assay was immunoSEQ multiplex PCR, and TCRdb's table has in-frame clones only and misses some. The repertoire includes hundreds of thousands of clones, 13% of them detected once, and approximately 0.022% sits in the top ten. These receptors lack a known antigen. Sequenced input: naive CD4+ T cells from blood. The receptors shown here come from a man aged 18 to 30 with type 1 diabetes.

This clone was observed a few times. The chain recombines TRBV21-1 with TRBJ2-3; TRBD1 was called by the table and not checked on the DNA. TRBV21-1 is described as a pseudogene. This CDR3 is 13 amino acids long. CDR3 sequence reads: CASSVTGVHTQYF. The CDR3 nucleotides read TGTGCCAGCAGCGTGACAGGGGTCCATACGCAGTATTTT.

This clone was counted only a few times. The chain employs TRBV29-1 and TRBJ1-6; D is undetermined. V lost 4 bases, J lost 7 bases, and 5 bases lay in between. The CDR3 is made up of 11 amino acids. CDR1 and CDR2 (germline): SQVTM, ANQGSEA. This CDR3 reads CSVGENSPLHF. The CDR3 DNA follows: TGCAGCGTTGGGGAGAATTCACCCCTCCACTTT.

CDR3 sequence (DNA): TGTGCCAGCAGTTACCTCGTGAGGTCTGGGGCCAACGTCCTGACTTTC. Protein sequence: CASSYLVRSGANVLTF. The chain couples TRBV6-5 to TRBJ2-6, with D unclear. CDR1 is MNHEY and CDR2 is SVGAGI in the germline V gene. This CDR3 spans 16 amino acids. V dropped 2 bases and J dropped 1 base, with 9 bases sitting between them.

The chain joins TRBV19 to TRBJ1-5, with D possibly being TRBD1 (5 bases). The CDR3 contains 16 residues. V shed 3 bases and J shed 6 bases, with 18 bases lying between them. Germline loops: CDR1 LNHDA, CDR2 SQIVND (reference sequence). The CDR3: CASSIPPGPGSQPQHF. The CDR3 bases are TGTGCCAGTAGTATCCCGCCGGGGCCGGGCAGTCAGCCCCAGCATTTT.

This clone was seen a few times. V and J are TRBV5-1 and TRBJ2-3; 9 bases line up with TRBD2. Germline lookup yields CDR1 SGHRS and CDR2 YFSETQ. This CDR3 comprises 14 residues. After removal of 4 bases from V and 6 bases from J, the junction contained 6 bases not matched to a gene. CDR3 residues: CASSLGLALDTQYF. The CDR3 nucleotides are TGCGCCAGCAGCCTAGGACTAGCGCTTGATACGCAGTATTTT.

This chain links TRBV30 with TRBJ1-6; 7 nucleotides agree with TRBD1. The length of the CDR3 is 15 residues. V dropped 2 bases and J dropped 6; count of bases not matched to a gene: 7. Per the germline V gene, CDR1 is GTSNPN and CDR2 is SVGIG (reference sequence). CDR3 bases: TGTGCCTGGAGTCCCGCCGGGACAGTTAATTCACCCCTCCACTTT. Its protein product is CAWSPAGTVNSPLHF.

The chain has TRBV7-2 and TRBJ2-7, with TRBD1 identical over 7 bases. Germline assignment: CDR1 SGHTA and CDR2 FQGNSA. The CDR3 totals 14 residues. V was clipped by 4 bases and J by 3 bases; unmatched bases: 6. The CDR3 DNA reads TGTGCCAGCAGCTCACACCGGGACAGCTACGAGCAGTACTTC. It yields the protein CASSSHRDSYEQYF.

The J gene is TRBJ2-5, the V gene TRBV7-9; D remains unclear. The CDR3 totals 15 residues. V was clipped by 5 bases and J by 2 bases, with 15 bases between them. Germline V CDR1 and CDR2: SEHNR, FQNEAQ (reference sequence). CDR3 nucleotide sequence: TGTGCCAGCAGCCCAACAAAGTTCTCTCAAGAGACCCAGTACTTC. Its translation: CASSPTKFSQETQYF.

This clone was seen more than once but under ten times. The CDR3, as DNA: TGTGCCAGCAGCTTACCAGGGGTATCCTATAATTCACCCCTCCACTTT. This encodes CASSLPGVSYNSPLHF. The J gene is TRBJ1-6, the V gene TRBV7-8; possible D gene TRBD1, 6 bases. The germline V and J ends were trimmed by 2 bases and 1 base, with 9 bases remaining between them. The CDR3 is 16 amino acids. The germline V gene has CDR1 SGHVS and CDR2 FQNEAQ.

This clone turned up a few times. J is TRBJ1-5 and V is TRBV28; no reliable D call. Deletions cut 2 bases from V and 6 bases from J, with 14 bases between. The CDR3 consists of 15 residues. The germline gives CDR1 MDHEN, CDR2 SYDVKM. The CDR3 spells CASSLSVAGRQPQHF. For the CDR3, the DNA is TGTGCCAGCAGTTTAAGCGTGGCCGGCCGTCAGCCCCAGCATTTT.

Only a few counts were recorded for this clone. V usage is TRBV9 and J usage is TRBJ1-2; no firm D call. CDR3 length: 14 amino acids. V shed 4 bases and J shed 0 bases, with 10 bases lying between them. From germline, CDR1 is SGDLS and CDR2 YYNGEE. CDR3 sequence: CASSTLFANYGYTF. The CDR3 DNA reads TGTGCCAGCAGCACCCTCTTCGCTAACTATGGCTACACCTTC.

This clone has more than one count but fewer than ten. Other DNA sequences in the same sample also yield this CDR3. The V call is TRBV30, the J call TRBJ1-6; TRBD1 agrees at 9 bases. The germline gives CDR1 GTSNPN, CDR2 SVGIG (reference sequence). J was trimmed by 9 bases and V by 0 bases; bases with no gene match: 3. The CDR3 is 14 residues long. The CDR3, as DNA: TGTGCCTGGAGTGTGGGACAGGGAGGTTCACCCCTCCACTTT. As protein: CAWSVGQGGSPLHF.

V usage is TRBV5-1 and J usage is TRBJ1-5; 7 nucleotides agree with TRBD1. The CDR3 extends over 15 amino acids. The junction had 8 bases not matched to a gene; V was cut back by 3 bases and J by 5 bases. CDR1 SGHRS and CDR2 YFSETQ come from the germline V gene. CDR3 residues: CASSSLQGIDQPQHF. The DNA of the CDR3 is TGCGCCAGCAGCTCATTACAGGGGATCGATCAGCCCCAGCATTTT.

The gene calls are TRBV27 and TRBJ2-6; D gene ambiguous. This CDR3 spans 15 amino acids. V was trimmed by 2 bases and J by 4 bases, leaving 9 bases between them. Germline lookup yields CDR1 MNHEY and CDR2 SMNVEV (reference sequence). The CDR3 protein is CASSLGPSGANVLTF. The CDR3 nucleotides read TGTGCCAGCAGTTTAGGACCATCCGGGGCCAACGTCCTGACTTTC.

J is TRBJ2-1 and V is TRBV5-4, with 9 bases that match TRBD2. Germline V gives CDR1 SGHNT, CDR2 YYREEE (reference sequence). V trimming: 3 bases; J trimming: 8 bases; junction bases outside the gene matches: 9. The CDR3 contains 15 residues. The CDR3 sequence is CASSYGTSRVDEQFF. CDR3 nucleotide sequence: TGTGCCAGCAGCTACGGGACTAGCCGGGTTGATGAGCAGTTCTTC.

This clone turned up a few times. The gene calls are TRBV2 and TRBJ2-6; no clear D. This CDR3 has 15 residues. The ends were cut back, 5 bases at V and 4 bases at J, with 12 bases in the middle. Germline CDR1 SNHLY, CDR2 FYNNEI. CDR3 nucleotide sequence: TGTGCCAGCAGTCCCCGGGCCGCCGGGGCCAACGTCCTGACTTTC. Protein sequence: CASSPRAAGANVLTF. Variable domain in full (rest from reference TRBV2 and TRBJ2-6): EPEVTQTPSHQVTQMGQEVILRCVPISNHLYFYWYRQILGQKVEFLVSFYNNEISEKSEIFDDQFSVERPDGSNFTLKIRSTKLEDSAMYFCASSPRAAGANVLTFGAGSRLTVL.

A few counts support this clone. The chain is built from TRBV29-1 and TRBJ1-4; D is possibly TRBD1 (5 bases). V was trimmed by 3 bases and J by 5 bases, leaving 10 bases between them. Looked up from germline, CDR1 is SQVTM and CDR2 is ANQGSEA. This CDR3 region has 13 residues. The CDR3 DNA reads TGCAGCGTTGATGGGGGACCCAATGAAAAACTGTTTTTT. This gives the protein CSVDGGPNEKLFF. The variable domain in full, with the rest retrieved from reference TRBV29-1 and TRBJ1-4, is SAVISQKPSRDICQRGTSLTIQCQVDSQVTMMFWYRQQPGQSLTLIATANQGSEATYESGFVIDKFPISRPNLTFSTLTVSNMSPEDSSIYLCSVDGGPNEKLFFGSGTQLSVL.

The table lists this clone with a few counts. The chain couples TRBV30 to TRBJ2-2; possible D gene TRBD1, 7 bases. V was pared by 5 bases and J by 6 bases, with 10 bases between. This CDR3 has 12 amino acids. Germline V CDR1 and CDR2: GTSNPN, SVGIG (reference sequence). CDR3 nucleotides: TGTGCCTGGGACAGGGAGGCCGGGGAGCTGTTTTTT. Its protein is CAWDREAGELFF.

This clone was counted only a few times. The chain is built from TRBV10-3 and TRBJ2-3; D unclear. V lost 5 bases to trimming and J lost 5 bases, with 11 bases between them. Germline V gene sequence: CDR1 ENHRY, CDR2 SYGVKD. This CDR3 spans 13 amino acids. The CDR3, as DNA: TGTGCCATCAGTCCGATGACGGAAGATACGCAGTATTTT. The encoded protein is CAISPMTEDTQYF.

The CDR3 nucleotides read TGCGCCAGCAGCCAAGGGATCCCCCAACCGGGCAATGGCTACACCTTC. This sequence encodes CASSQGIPQPGNGYTF. The gene calls are TRBV4-1 and TRBJ1-2; D unclear. The germline CDR1 and CDR2 sequences are MGHRA and YSYEKL. V was pared by 1 base and J by 6 bases, with 18 bases between. This CDR3 is built from 16 residues.

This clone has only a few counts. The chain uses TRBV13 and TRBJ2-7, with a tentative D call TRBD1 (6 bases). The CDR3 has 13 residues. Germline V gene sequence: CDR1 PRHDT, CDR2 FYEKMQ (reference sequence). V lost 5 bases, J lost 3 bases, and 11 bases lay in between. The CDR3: CASSNRVHYEQYF. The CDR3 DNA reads TGTGCCAGCAGCAACAGGGTTCACTACGAGCAGTACTTC.

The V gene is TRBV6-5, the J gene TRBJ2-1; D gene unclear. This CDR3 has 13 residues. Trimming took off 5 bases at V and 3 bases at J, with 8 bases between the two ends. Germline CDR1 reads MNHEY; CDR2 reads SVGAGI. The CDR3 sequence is CASSADDYNEQFF. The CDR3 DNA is TGTGCCAGCAGTGCCGACGACTACAATGAGCAGTTCTTC.

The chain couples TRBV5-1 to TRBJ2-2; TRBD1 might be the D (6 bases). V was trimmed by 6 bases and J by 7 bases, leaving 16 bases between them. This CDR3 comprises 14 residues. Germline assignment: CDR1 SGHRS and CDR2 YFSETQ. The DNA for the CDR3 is TGCGCCAGCACCCTCGACAGGCCCCACGGGGAGCTGTTTTTT. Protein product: CASTLDRPHGELFF.

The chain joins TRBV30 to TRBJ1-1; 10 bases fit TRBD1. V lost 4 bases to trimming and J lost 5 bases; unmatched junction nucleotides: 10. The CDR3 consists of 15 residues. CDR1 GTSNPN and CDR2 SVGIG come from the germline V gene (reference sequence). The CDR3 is CAWTPGQGILTEAFF. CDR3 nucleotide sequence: TGTGCCTGGACTCCGGGACAGGGGATTTTAACTGAAGCTTTCTTT.

This CDR3 reads CSVGDQPTNEKLFF. DNA for the CDR3: TGCAGCGTTGGTGATCAGCCAACTAATGAAAAACTGTTTTTT. The V and J genes are TRBV29-1 and TRBJ1-4, with no clear D. Germline loops: CDR1 SQVTM, CDR2 ANQGSEA. V lost 4 bases and J 0 bases, leaving 9 bases between the germline ends. The CDR3 spans 14 residues.